The clone carrying this T cell receptor (beta chain) was detected only a few times. Its antigen is unknown. For TCRbeta, the library was prepared with unique molecular identifiers. From the PCR reads, TCRdb called clonotypes with MiXCR, one entry per CDR3 protein. The sample has fewer than 350,000 distinct CDR3 sequences; about 7.3% are singletons. CDR3 length: 16 residues. In germline, CDR1 is SGHTA, CDR2 FQGTGA. V was shortened by 2 bases and J by 0 bases, with 11 bases between the two germline ends. This sample was taken from a study of T-cell reconstitution after alpha-beta-depleted transplantation in children. General study findings and limits: In patients about two months after transplant, alpha-beta T cells reportedly arose from several hundred expanded graft clones. Newly made T cells mostly supplied T-cell counts and diversity one year after transplant.

The source material was peripheral blood, sampled 360 days after TCRalphabeta/CD19-depleted stem cell transplant. This receptor was taken from a female patient aged 2 to 10 who had a stem cell transplant for Fanconi anemia, so the T cells may come from the graft donor. This chain joins TRBV7-3 and TRBJ2-1; D unresolved. CDR3 sequence reads: CASSLVPESSYNEQFF. As DNA, the CDR3 is TGTGCCAGCAGCTTAGTTCCGGAAAGCTCCTACAATGAGCAGTTCTTC.